The 9 T cell receptor beta chains reported below all come from one sample, sequenced in a study of T cells in localized non-small cell lung cancer. Assay: immunoSEQ multiplex PCR; the TCRdb copy retains only in-frame clones and omits some. The sample lists some 15,000 clones, 75% to 90% seen once, with 20% to 25% in the top ten. The material was peripheral blood, obtained before any cancer treatment. The receptors come from a female donor of 60 years or more with stage I squamous cell lung carcinoma.

V usage is TRBV25-1 and J usage is TRBJ2-1, with D tentatively TRBD2 (5 bases). Germline CDR1 reads MGHDK; CDR2 reads SYGVNS. Trimming removed 10 bases from V and 0 bases from J, with 10 bases in between. This CDR3 has 13 residues. The CDR3 is CATGGSSYNEQFF. The DNA of the CDR3 is TGTGCCACCGGTGGGAGCTCCTACAATGAGCAGTTCTTC.

The V and J genes are TRBV11-2 and TRBJ2-5, with D possibly being TRBD1 or TRBD2 (5 bases each). Trimming left V 5 bases short and J 5 bases short, with 21 bases between. Germline-derived CDR1 and CDR2 are SGHAT and FQNNGV. This CDR3 is built from 16 residues. The CDR3 reads CASSAYRRSIGETQYF. CDR3 nucleotides: TGTGCCAGCAGCGCCTACAGGAGGTCCATAGGCGAGACCCAGTACTTC.

The V gene is TRBV2, the J gene TRBJ1-1, with D hard to call. This CDR3 has 12 residues. V dropped 3 bases and J dropped 7 bases, with 9 bases sitting between them. Germline loops: CDR1 SNHLY, CDR2 FYNNEI. CDR3 in amino acids: CASSDIGDEAFF. The CDR3 nucleotides are TGTGCCAGCAGTGATATCGGAGATGAAGCTTTCTTT.

The J gene is TRBJ1-5, the V gene TRBV5-1, with D unresolved. CDR1 SGHRS and CDR2 YFSETQ come from the germline V gene. The CDR3 extends over 14 amino acids. Trimming took off 2 bases at V and 2 bases at J, with 8 bases between the two ends. CDR3 sequence: CASSFGSGNQPQHF. In nucleotides, the CDR3 is TGCGCCAGCAGCTTTGGGTCCGGCAATCAGCCCCAGCATTTT.

This clone has only one observation. V usage is TRBV19 and J usage is TRBJ2-1; 11 bases match TRBD2. Germline CDR1 reads LNHDA; CDR2 reads SQIVND (reference sequence). Trimming took 10 bases from V and 10 from J; bases not matched to a gene: 9. The length of the CDR3 is 13 residues. DNA for the CDR3: TGTGCCACCCGGGAACTAGCGGGAGACGAGCAGTTCTTC. It is translated as CATRELAGDEQFF.

This clone appeared once. The J gene is TRBJ1-2, the V gene TRBV4-3; TRBD1 matches at 7 bases. The CDR3 is made up of 16 amino acids. V trimming: 2 bases; J trimming: 5 bases; junction bases outside the gene matches: 11. The germline V gene encodes CDR1 LGHNA and CDR2 YSLEER. As DNA, the CDR3 is TGCGCCAGCAGCCAATTACTCGGGACAGCTTCTTATGGCTACACCTTC. Its protein product is CASSQLLGTASYGYTF.

This clone was picked up one time. The chain combines TRBV18 with TRBJ2-7; D is possibly TRBD1 or TRBD2 (5 bases each). Germline CDR1 is KGHSH and CDR2 is LQKENI. Trimming took 0 bases from V and 0 from J, leaving 15 bases between them. CDR3 length: 17 amino acids. The chain's CDR3 is CASSPPRTGPSSYEQYF. CDR3 nucleotides: TGTGCCAGCTCACCACCGAGGACGGGACCGAGCTCCTACGAGCAGTACTTC. Full variable domain (rest looked up from reference TRBV18 and TRBJ2-7): NAGVMQNPRHLVRRRGQEARLRCSPMKGHSHVYWYRQLPEEGLKFMVYLQKENIIDESGMPKERFSAEFPKEGPSILRIQQVVRGDSAAYFCASSPPRTGPSSYEQYFGPGTRLTVT.

The chain employs TRBV18 and TRBJ1-5, with D unclear. Deletions cut 3 bases from V and 6 bases from J, with 9 bases between. Germline values: CDR1 KGHSH, CDR2 LQKENI. The length of the CDR3 is 13 residues. CDR3 in DNA: TGTGCCAGCTCACCTGGCGGTATTCAGCCCCAGCATTTT. Its protein product is CASSPGGIQPQHF.

The V gene is TRBV27, the J gene TRBJ2-7, with D maybe TRBD1 (5 bases). Germline V gene lookup returns CDR1 MNHEY and CDR2 SMNVEV (reference sequence). The CDR3 sequence is 15 residues long. V lost 3 bases and J lost 6, with 18 bases in between. CDR3 region: CASSFLPGRVSEQYF. DNA of the CDR3: TGTGCCAGCAGTTTTCTTCCGGGCAGGGTATCCGAGCAGTACTTC.